This T cell receptor beta chain was sequenced in a study of shared clonotypes between healthy human individuals. The study, taken as a whole, reports: Compared with clonotypes that all four donors shared, non-shared clonotypes had lower generation probabilities.

This table comes from immunoSEQ multiplex PCR, and its TCRdb copy is limited to in-frame clones, with some not included. In the table there are around 2.1 million clones, about 93% of which are singletons. It was CD45RO-negative cells, positively selected for CCR7, that made up naive CD8 cells, with terminally differentiated effector memory CD45RA+ cells excluded. This CDR3 spans 14 amino acids. V was pared by 4 bases and J by 4 bases, with 13 bases between. CDR1 and CDR2 (germline): ENHRY, SYGVKD. As regards this clone: The target antigen is unknown.

The sample taken for sequencing was naive CD8+ T cells from PBMCs. The TCR originated in a man aged 18 to 29 in good health. Some clones in this sample may be carry-over from other donors' samples. The chain has TRBV10-3 and TRBJ2-5; D not resolved. This CDR3 is CAISGVQVRETQYF. The CDR3 DNA reads TGTGCCATCAGTGGGGTGCAGGTCCGAGAGACCCAGTACTTC.